This TCR beta chain stems from a study of blood T cell repertoires in COVID-19. The assay was immunoSEQ multiplex PCR, and TCRdb's table has in-frame clones only and misses some. The table lists approximately 260,000 clones, around 80% of them singletons. The CDR3 covers 13 residues. Germline V lookup: CDR1 MRHNA, CDR2 SNTAGT. The V end lost 0 bases, the J end lost 7 bases, and 9 bases lay between the germline ends. The sequencing input was peripheral blood. The rearrangement uses TRBV6-4 and TRBJ1-2; a possible D gene is TRBD1 (5 bases). The TCR originated in a woman aged 35 to 49 with active or convalescent COVID-19. The chain's CDR3 is CASSDSTVGGYTF. DNA for the CDR3: TGTGCCAGCAGTGACTCGACAGTTGGTGGCTACACCTTC.